This T cell receptor (beta chain) was sequenced in a study of T cell repertoires in cytomegalovirus infection. This clonotype was counted many times. Its specificity is unknown. TCRdb reanalysed the reads using MiXCR and keeps one entry per CDR3 protein. The data hold fewer than 1,000,000 distinct CDR3 sequences, with under 40% observed a single time. This CDR3 has 16 residues. The V end was cut by 5 bases, the J end by 3 bases, with 14 bases between. Germline V CDR1 and CDR2: SEHNR, FQNEAQ (reference sequence). This rearrangement joins TRBV7-9 to TRBJ1-6; D is undetermined. This clonotype was obtained from a human donor in good health (CMV status not recorded). Some clones in this sample may be carry-over from other donors' samples. The source was cultured CD8+ T cells from PBMCs, collected from culture after CMV antigen stimulation. CDR3 in amino acids: CASSHDGFGYNSPLHF. The CDR3 DNA reads TGTGCCAGCAGCCACGACGGATTCGGCTATAATTCACCCCTCCACTTT.